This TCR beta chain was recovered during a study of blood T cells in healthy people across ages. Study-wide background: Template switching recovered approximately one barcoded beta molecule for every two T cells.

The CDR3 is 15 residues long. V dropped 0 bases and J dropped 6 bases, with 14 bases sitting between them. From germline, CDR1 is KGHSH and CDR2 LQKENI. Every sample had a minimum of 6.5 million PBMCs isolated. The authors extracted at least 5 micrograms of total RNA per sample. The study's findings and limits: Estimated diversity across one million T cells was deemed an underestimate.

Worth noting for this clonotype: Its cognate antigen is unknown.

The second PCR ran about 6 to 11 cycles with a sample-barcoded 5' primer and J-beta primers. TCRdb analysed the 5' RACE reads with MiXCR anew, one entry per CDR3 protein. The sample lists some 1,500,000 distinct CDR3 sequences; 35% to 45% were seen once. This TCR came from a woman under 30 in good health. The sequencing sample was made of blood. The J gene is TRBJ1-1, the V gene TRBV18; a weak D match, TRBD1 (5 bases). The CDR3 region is CASSPPEGRTSEAFF. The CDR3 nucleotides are TGTGCCAGCTCACCACCGGAGGGACGGACTTCTGAAGCTTTCTTT.